This section outlines one TCR beta chain sequence together with its context. Its antigen remains unidentified. The data originate from a study of shared clonotypes between healthy human individuals. Study-level information: Each donor contributed plates that comprised three CD4 naive, three CD4 memory, two CD8 naive and one CD8 memory. General study findings and limits: In general, naive subsets displayed greater estimated richness than memory subsets did. In a few donors, about 5% of naive CD4 clonotypes appeared in common.

CDR3 size: 15 residues. Germline assignment: CDR1 SGHTA and CDR2 FQGNSA. V was clipped by 5 bases and J by 2 bases, with 14 bases between them. Clones were sequenced by immunoSEQ multiplex PCR, and TCRdb holds only the in-frame ones, with some missing. The sample yields a few hundred thousand clones, over 60% seen once. The TCR was taken from a man aged 25-45 years in good health. Sequenced sample: memory CD4+ T cells sorted from blood. Noted subset: CD45RA-negative fraction. This chain links TRBV7-2 with TRBJ2-3; D is perhaps TRBD1 or TRBD2 (5 bases each). The DNA of the CDR3 is TGTGCCAGCAGCCCCCAGCGGACACCCACAGATACGCAGTATTTT. Translating gives CASSPQRTPTDTQYF. The full variable domain, rest sourced from reference TRBV7-2 and TRBJ2-3, is GAGVSQSPSNKVTEKGKDVELRCDPISGHTALYWYRQSLGQGLEFLIYFQGNSAPDKSGLPSDRFSAERTGGSVSTLTIQRTQQEDSAVYLCASSPQRTPTDTQYFGPGTRLTVL.